This T cell receptor beta chain was identified during a study of blood T cell repertoires in COVID-19. As for the study in general: T cells, B-cell-depleted T cells, or PBMCs supplied cDNA or gDNA.

As handled by the study authors: Estimation of nucleated cell counts was performed using reference gene primer amplification. TCRdb's table, derived via immunoSEQ multiplex PCR, lists solely in-frame clones and lacks some. The D gene and trimming were derived from the DNA, and the V and J assignments and clone size from that table. The table includes about 220,000 clones, more than 75% detected once. The source material was peripheral blood. The TCR was taken from a man in his forties or fifties who had recovered from COVID-19.

This CDR3 reads CASSLGRETETGELFF. The CDR3 nucleotides read TGTGCCAGCAGCTTAGGGCGGGAGACCGAAACCGGGGAGCTGTTTTTT. The J gene is TRBJ2-2, the V gene TRBV11-2, with 7 bases that match TRBD2. Trimming at V came to 1 base and at J to 5 bases, leaving 7 bases not matched to a gene. CDR3 length: 16 residues. CDR1 is SGHAT and CDR2 is FQNNGV in the germline V gene.